A single sample is the source of the 17 T cell receptor beta chains below, sequenced in a study of blood T cell repertoires in COVID-19. Sequenced by immunoSEQ multiplex PCR; TCRdb stores in-frame clones only, minus some. The table includes around 99,000 clones, less than 85% detected once. Sequenced sample: peripheral blood. The receptors come from a woman in her sixties with acute or convalescent COVID-19.

The genes are TRBV7-2 and TRBJ1-5; 7 bases align to TRBD1. The J segment lost 7 bases and the V segment lost 6 bases, leaving 9 bases of the junction unmatched. CDR1 and CDR2 (germline): SGHTA, FQGNSA. The CDR3 totals 14 residues. The CDR3 sequence: CASSQGGPGQPQHF. The CDR3, as DNA: TGTGCCAGCAGTCAGGGGGGCCCAGGGCAGCCCCAGCATTTT.

This clone was picked up one time. The gene calls are TRBV7-2 and TRBJ2-1; 11 bases are a match to TRBD2. V lost 6 bases to trimming and J lost 5 bases; unmatched junction nucleotides: 6. Per germline, CDR1 SGHTA and CDR2 FQGNSA. CDR3 size: 15 residues. The CDR3, as DNA: TGTGCCAGCAGAAAGCCGGGACTAGCGGACAATGAGCAGTTCTTC. Its translation is CASRKPGLADNEQFF.

The chain couples TRBV4-1 to TRBJ2-1; 7 nucleotides agree with TRBD2. Germline assignment: CDR1 MGHRA and CDR2 YSYEKL. Trimming removed 1 base from V and 0 bases from J; junction bases left unmatched: 3. The CDR3 covers 16 residues. The CDR3 is CASSQAASGSYNEQFF. CDR3 nucleotides: TGCGCCAGCAGCCAAGCGGCTAGCGGCTCCTACAATGAGCAGTTCTTC.

This clone turned up a few times. V and J are TRBV6-5 and TRBJ1-1; 9 nucleotides align to TRBD1. The germline CDR1 and CDR2 sequences are MNHEY and SVGAGI. This CDR3 is built from 14 residues. V lost 6 bases and J lost 10; bases outside the gene matches: 12. The CDR3 sequence: CASSPRTGVRGAFF. CDR3 nucleotide sequence: TGTGCCAGCAGCCCCAGGACAGGGGTTAGAGGAGCTTTCTTT.

The chain recombines TRBV12-3 or TRBV12-4 with TRBJ1-2; the D gene is possibly TRBD1 (6 bases). Trimming removed 8 bases at V and 7 bases at J, with 11 bases between. The CDR3 spans 11 residues. The CDR3: CASAGAAGYTF. CDR3 DNA: TGTGCCAGCGCGGGGGCGGCTGGCTACACCTTC.

V and J are TRBV30 and TRBJ1-2; D uncertain. CDR3 length: 12 amino acids. V was clipped by 4 bases and J by 7 bases, with 13 bases between them. CDR1 is GTSNPN, CDR2 SVGIG, per germline (reference sequence). The CDR3 DNA reads as TGTGCCTGGAAAGAGGGAATTGGTGGCTACACCTTC. Protein: CAWKEGIGGYTF. Full variable domain (missing parts from reference TRBV30 and TRBJ1-2): SQTIHQWPATLVQPVGSPLSLECTVEGTSNPNLYWYRQAAGRGLQLLFYSVGIGQISSEVPQNLSASRPQDRQFILSSKKLLLSDSGFYLCAWKEGIGGYTFGSGTRLTVV.

This clone was observed a single time. The chain has TRBV7-2 and TRBJ2-7; maybe TRBD2 (6 bases). This CDR3 has 13 residues. V gave up 3 bases and J gave up 5 bases, with 11 bases separating them. Germline V gives CDR1 SGHTA, CDR2 FQGNSA. CDR3 bases: TGTGCCAGCAGCTTCCGGAGGGGTAACGAGCAGTACTTC. Translation gives CASSFRRGNEQYF.

The V and J genes are TRBV19 and TRBJ2-4, with 7 bases matching TRBD1. J gave up 1 base and V 1 base, and 7 bases lay outside the gene matches. Germline V gene data show CDR1 as LNHDA and CDR2 as SQIVND (reference sequence). The CDR3 is made up of 17 amino acids. The CDR3 region has the DNA TGTGCCAGTAGTATAGGGACGACAGGGCTGGCCAAAAACATTCAGTACTTC. Translated: CASSIGTTGLAKNIQYF.

V usage is TRBV3-1 (or the pseudogene TRBV3-2) and J usage is TRBJ2-7; 9 nucleotides align to TRBD2. Unmatched junction bases numbered 10, after V lost 4 bases and J lost 6 bases. Germline CDR1 reads LGHDT; CDR2 reads YNNKEL (reference sequence). This CDR3 is built from 15 residues. The CDR3 protein is CASSLHSGTSREQYF. The CDR3 nucleotides are TGTGCCAGCAGCCTGCACTCCGGGACTAGCCGCGAGCAGTACTTC.

The chain uses TRBV28 and TRBJ1-3; D is unclear. Germline CDR1 MDHEN, CDR2 SYDVKM. This CDR3 comprises 15 residues. V lost 8 bases, J lost 0 bases, and 14 bases lay in between. CDR3 in amino acids: CASGLSNLSGNTIYF. Here the CDR3 DNA reads TGTGCCAGCGGACTCTCTAACCTCTCTGGAAACACCATATATTTT.

V and J are TRBV5-1 and TRBJ2-7, with TRBD2 matching over 11 bases. This CDR3 has 15 residues. CDR1 and CDR2 (germline): SGHRS, YFSETQ. J gave up 4 bases and V 0 bases, and 3 bases lay outside the gene matches. The CDR3 bases are TGCGCCAGCAGCTTGGAGGCTAGCGGGGGGTACGAGCAGTACTTC. Translation: CASSLEASGGYEQYF.

The rearrangement links TRBV27 to TRBJ1-5, with D possibly matching TRBD1 (6 bases). CDR3 length: 14 residues. V lost 2 bases, J lost 4 bases, and 9 bases lay in between. CDR1 is MNHEY and CDR2 is SMNVEV in the germline V gene (reference sequence). This CDR3 reads CASSLRGFNQPQHF. The CDR3 DNA sequence: TGTGCCAGCAGTTTAAGGGGGTTTAATCAGCCCCAGCATTTT.

The chain combines TRBV18 with TRBJ2-1; 13 positions agree with TRBD2. The J segment lost 7 bases and the V segment lost 0 bases, leaving 9 bases of the junction unmatched. The CDR3 totals 18 residues. The germline gives CDR1 KGHSH, CDR2 LQKENI. DNA of the CDR3: TGTGCCAGCTCACCACCTCTACTAGCGGGAGGGCCAAAAAATGAGCAGTTCTTC. Its protein product is CASSPPLLAGGPKNEQFF.

The chain joins TRBV28 to TRBJ1-3, with 7 bases fitting TRBD1. The germline V gene has CDR1 MDHEN and CDR2 SYDVKM. The length of the CDR3 is 13 residues. The V gene end was trimmed by 10 bases and the J gene end by 4 bases; junction bases not matched to a gene: 7. CDR3 sequence: CAIAGGGGNTIYF. The CDR3 DNA is TGTGCCATCGCAGGGGGTGGAGGAAACACCATATATTTT.

The rearrangement links TRBV7-6 to TRBJ2-7, with 7 bases identical to TRBD2. The CDR3 has 16 residues. The trim removed 1 base at V and 3 bases at J, leaving 9 bases unmatched. The germline V gene has CDR1 SGHVS and CDR2 FNYEAQ. This CDR3 reads CASSLEEDREVYEQYF. For the CDR3, the DNA is TGTGCCAGCAGCTTAGAAGAGGACCGGGAGGTCTACGAGCAGTACTTC.

The chain combines TRBV20-1 with TRBJ1-1; D gene unclear. The length of the CDR3 is 14 residues. Germline V gene data show CDR1 as DFQATT and CDR2 as SNEGSKA (reference sequence). Trimming removed 3 bases from V and 0 bases from J, with 11 bases in between. CDR3 residues: CSASNPYLNTEAFF. The CDR3 coding sequence is TGCAGTGCTAGTAACCCCTACCTGAACACTGAAGCTTTCTTT.

J is TRBJ2-5 and V is TRBV19; TRBD1 matches 10 bases. The V segment lost 4 bases and the J segment 4 bases; nucleotides outside the gene matches: 3. The CDR3 is made up of 14 amino acids. The germline CDR1 and CDR2 sequences are LNHDA and SQIVND (reference sequence). The CDR3 region has the DNA TGTGCCAGTAGTAAAGACAGGGGGCGAGAGACCCAGTACTTC. As protein: CASSKDRGRETQYF.